These 5 T cell receptor beta chains came from one sample sequenced in a study of CXCR3-negative and CXCR3-positive naive CD8 T cells. Findings of the study overall: Higher TRB CDR3 hydrophobicity marked CXCR3-positive naive cells relative to CXCR3-negative naive cells.

UMI-labeled 5' RACE TRB cDNA libraries were prepared from the cells. Reprocessing the 5' RACE reads, TCRdb reports a single entry for every CDR3 protein and omits DNA. The sample has about 50,000 distinct CDR3 sequences, and its top ten clones hold about 0.5%. Their antigens are not known. Input material: naive CXCR3+ CD8+ T cells from blood. Noted subset: CD45RO-CCR7+CD27+CD95- naive CD8+ T cells expressing CXCR3 (TNR3+). These receptors all stem from a human donor in good health. Some clones in this sample may be carry-over from other donors' samples.

The chain recombines TRBV6-1 with TRBJ2-1; TCRdb lists TRBD1, though no DNA is available to test this call. The CDR3 runs 16 residues. The V gene's germline CDR1 is MNHNS and CDR2 SASEGT. The CDR3 is CASSAGAGSSYNEQFF.

The chain combines TRBV4-2 with TRBJ2-7; TCRdb names TRBD2, which stays unverified in the absence of DNA. The CDR3 has 16 residues. Germline CDR1 and CDR2: LGHNA and YNFKEQ. The CDR3: CASSQGIAGVSGEQYF.

The chain recombines TRBV29-1 with TRBJ2-7. This CDR3 spans 14 amino acids. Germline V gives CDR1 SQVTM, CDR2 ANQGSEA. The CDR3 region is CSVAGSLGAYEQYF.

The rearrangement links TRBV12-3 or TRBV12-4 to TRBJ2-3. This CDR3 is 12 amino acids long. The CDR3 region is CASGSKRDTQYF.

The chain has TRBV5-1 and TRBJ2-1. Germline lookup yields CDR1 SGHRS and CDR2 YFSETQ. The CDR3 spans 11 residues. The CDR3 here is CASTQYNEQFF. Full variable domain (rest looked up from reference TRBV5-1 and TRBJ2-1): KAGVTQTPRYLIKTRGQQVTLSCSPISGHRSVSWYQQTPGQGLQFLFEYFSETQRNKGNFPGRFSGRQFSNSRSEMNVSTLELGDSALYLCASTQYNEQFFGPGTRLTVL.